These 22 T cell receptor beta chains were all obtained from the same sample, sequenced in a study of cytomegalovirus exposure and HLA in healthy donors. PCR amplification relied on 60 Vbeta primers (plus 13 Jbeta primers). The method was immunoSEQ multiplex PCR; TCRdb's version includes in-frame clones alone and lacks a portion of them. The repertoire consists of 110,000 to 150,000 clones, with roughly 80% occurring once and the leading ten covering 1.5% to 2%. The sequenced material came from PBMCs. These receptors were taken from a woman between 40 and 55 years old in good health and CMV-seronegative.

In this sample, this clone turned up once. This chain links TRBV2 with TRBJ2-7; a weak D match, TRBD1 (7 bases). The V gene lost 4 bases and the J gene lost 6 bases, with 16 bases spanning the gap. There are 14 residues in the CDR3. From germline, CDR1 is SNHLY and CDR2 FYNNEI. The CDR3 is CASSGARGDSEQYF. The CDR3 region has the DNA TGTGCCAGCAGTGGTGCCAGGGGGGATTCCGAGCAGTACTTC. Drawing the rest from reference TRBV2 and TRBJ2-7, the complete variable domain is EPEVTQTPSHQVTQMGQEVILRCVPISNHLYFYWYRQILGQKVEFLVSFYNNEISEKSEIFDDQFSVERPDGSNFTLKIRSTKLEDSAMYFCASSGARGDSEQYFGPGTRLTVT.

Concerning this clone itself: One junction end does not reproduce the germline sequence, and a read error may be involved. This CDR3 is CSSSLAQGEAYGYTF. The CDR3 nucleotides read TGTTCCAGCAGCTTAGCGCAGGGGGAGGCCTATGGCTACACCTTC. The V call is TRBV7-9, the J call TRBJ1-2, with 7 bases matching TRBD1. This CDR3 is built from 15 residues. The germline V gene encodes CDR1 SEHNR and CDR2 FQNEAQ (reference sequence).

CDR3 sequence: CAWRGVGRGAEAFF. The CDR3 DNA reads as TGTGCCTGGAGAGGCGTGGGCCGGGGGGCTGAAGCTTTCTTT. The chain recombines TRBV30 with TRBJ1-1; tentatively, D is TRBD1 (5 bases). The CDR3 runs to 14 residues. The germline V gene encodes CDR1 GTSNPN and CDR2 SVGIG (reference sequence). Trimming took off 3 bases at V and 6 bases at J, with 17 bases between the two ends.

This chain connects TRBV2 to TRBJ2-5; 9 bases match TRBD1. The J call is uncertain, as TRBJ2-7 better fits the DNA end. CDR3 size: 13 residues. Germline V lookup: CDR1 SNHLY, CDR2 FYNNEI. This CDR3 reads CASSTGGDYEQYF. In nucleotides, the CDR3 is TGTGCCAGCAGTACAGGGGGCGACTACGAGCAGTACTTC.

This sequence joins TRBV6-5 and TRBJ2-5; D ambiguous. This CDR3 comprises 15 residues. Trimming took off 8 bases at V and 3 bases at J, with 19 bases between the two ends. Germline loops: CDR1 MNHEY, CDR2 SVGAGI. The DNA of the CDR3 is TGTGCCAGCTCGCGGCAAACGCTTACGGAAGAGACCCAGTACTTC. The encoded protein is CASSRQTLTEETQYF.

The chain uses TRBV5-1 and TRBJ2-5; TRBD2 matches at 15 bases. This CDR3 spans 16 amino acids. V trimming: 4 bases; J trimming: 5 bases; junction bases outside the gene matches: 6. The V gene's germline CDR1 is SGHRS and CDR2 YFSETQ. The CDR3, as DNA: TGCGCCAGCAGCCCCCGGACTAGCGGGGGGGCGGAGACCCAGTACTTC. Protein: CASSPRTSGGAETQYF.

The CDR3 loop is CASSLTSREGTDTQYF. The CDR3 nucleotides are TGTGCCAGCAGCTTAACCTCCAGGGAGGGCACAGATACGCAGTATTTT. V is TRBV7-9 and J is TRBJ2-3, with D perhaps TRBD2 (6 bases). From germline, CDR1 is SEHNR and CDR2 FQNEAQ (reference sequence). V lost 2 bases to trimming and J lost 1 base, with 13 bases between them. This CDR3 spans 16 amino acids.

The chain couples TRBV2 to TRBJ1-2; D perhaps matches TRBD1 (5 bases). Trimming pared 8 bases from V and 0 bases from J, leaving 10 bases between. Germline CDR1 is SNHLY and CDR2 is FYNNEI. The CDR3 has 13 amino acids. CDR3 bases: TGTGCCAGCGTCACAGGTACTAACTATGGCTACACCTTC. Protein product: CASVTGTNYGYTF.

In its sample, this clone was seen a few times. The chain couples TRBV7-9 to TRBJ2-5, with D possibly TRBD2 on 5 matching bases. The V gene lost 2 bases and the J gene lost 2 bases, with 12 bases spanning the gap. Germline values: CDR1 SEHNR, CDR2 FQNEAQ (reference sequence). The CDR3 runs to 15 residues. The CDR3 coding sequence is TGTGCCAGCAGCTTATGGGGTAGGACTCAAGAGACCCAGTACTTC. Amino acids: CASSLWGRTQETQYF.

The DNA for the CDR3 is TGTGCCAGCAGTTTGGCGGGCTATAGCAATCAGCCCCAGCATTTT. This translates into CASSLAGYSNQPQHF. The rearrangement uses TRBV28 and TRBJ1-5; D is unclear. Germline values: CDR1 MDHEN, CDR2 SYDVKM. The CDR3 is 15 amino acids. V lost 3 bases and J lost 0, with 9 bases in between.

This clone was seen only once. This sample also contains other DNA sequences that code for the same CDR3. This rearrangement joins TRBV5-1 to TRBJ1-2; D unclear. V was clipped by 0 bases and J by 5 bases, with 5 bases between them. CDR1 SGHRS and CDR2 YFSETQ come from the germline V gene. The CDR3 length is 12 residues. The CDR3 DNA reads TGCGCCAGCAGCTTGGATCGTTATGGCTACACCTTC. Its translation is CASSLDRYGYTF. Complete variable domain (other parts from reference TRBV5-1 and TRBJ1-2): KAGVTQTPRYLIKTRGQQVTLSCSPISGHRSVSWYQQTPGQGLQFLFEYFSETQRNKGNFPGRFSGRQFSNSRSEMNVSTLELGDSALYLCASSLDRYGYTFGSGTRLTVV.

The genes are TRBV7-6 and TRBJ1-2, with D uncertain. V was clipped by 3 bases and J by 5 bases, with 16 bases between them. The CDR3 totals 15 residues. The germline gives CDR1 SGHVS, CDR2 FNYEAQ. CDR3 amino acids: CASSFSTRGWYGYTF. The CDR3 DNA reads TGTGCCAGCAGCTTCTCGACCCGCGGGTGGTATGGCTACACCTTC.

The chain couples TRBV28 to TRBJ1-1; D remains unclear. The CDR3 extends over 12 amino acids. V was pared by 6 bases and J by 0 bases, with 5 bases between. The germline gives CDR1 MDHEN, CDR2 SYDVKM. CDR3 sequence (DNA): TGTGCCAGCAGCGGTGTGAACACTGAAGCTTTCTTT. It specifies CASSGVNTEAFF.

The chain recombines TRBV5-6 with TRBJ2-1; TRBD2 is a possible D gene (6 bases). Germline values: CDR1 SGHDT, CDR2 YYEEEE. This CDR3 contains 15 residues. V lost 2 bases and J lost 3, with 12 bases in between. The CDR3 coding sequence is TGTGCCAGCAGCTTAGGCGGGAAAAACTACAATGAGCAGTTCTTC. This sequence encodes CASSLGGKNYNEQFF.

This clone was picked up a small number of times. The chain carries TRBV13 and TRBJ2-1; D unclear. This CDR3 region has 14 residues. V dropped 1 base and J dropped 5 bases, with 9 bases sitting between them. Germline values: CDR1 PRHDT, CDR2 FYEKMQ (reference sequence). CDR3 sequence reads: CASSLAARNNEQFF. In nucleotides, the CDR3 is TGTGCCAGCAGCTTAGCGGCTAGAAACAATGAGCAGTTCTTC.

The chain uses TRBV15 and TRBJ1-2; no definite D call. Germline CDR1 is LNHNV and CDR2 is YYDKDF (reference sequence). The length of the CDR3 is 15 residues. V was clipped by 1 base and J by 0 bases, with 9 bases between them. CDR3 nucleotide sequence: TGTGCCACCAGCAGAGGACACCTATCTAACTATGGCTACACCTTC. Its translation: CATSRGHLSNYGYTF. Full variable domain (remainder filled in from reference TRBV15 and TRBJ1-2): DAMVIQNPRYQVTQFGKPVTLSCSQTLNHNVMYWYQQKSSQAPKLLFHYYDKDFNNEADTPDNFQSRRPNTSFCFLDIRSPGLGDTAMYLCATSRGHLSNYGYTFGSGTRLTVV.

In this sample, this clone turned up a few times. This chain links TRBV30 with TRBJ2-2, with 8 bases aligning to TRBD1. Per the germline V gene, CDR1 is GTSNPN and CDR2 is SVGIG (reference sequence). The trim removed 2 bases at V and 7 bases at J, leaving 9 bases unmatched. This CDR3 is 15 amino acids long. The CDR3 here is CAWSYRTGFFGELFF. CDR3 sequence (DNA): TGTGCCTGGAGTTACCGGACAGGGTTCTTCGGGGAGCTGTTTTTT.

This clone has only one observation. The chain combines TRBV11-2 with TRBJ2-5; D may be TRBD2 (6 bases). CDR3 length: 13 residues. Germline V gene data show CDR1 as SGHAT and CDR2 as FQNNGV. Trimming removed 5 bases from V and 1 base from J, with 8 bases in between. CDR3 loop: CASSHGSQETQYF. Written as DNA, the CDR3 is TGTGCCAGCAGCCACGGGAGCCAAGAGACCCAGTACTTC.

The V call is TRBV27, the J call TRBJ2-1; D perhaps matches TRBD1 (6 bases). The CDR3 is 15 amino acids. Germline CDR1 is MNHEY and CDR2 is SMNVEV (reference sequence). V was clipped by 6 bases and J by 2 bases, with 14 bases between them. CDR3 loop: CASSLTGGTYNEQFF. CDR3 nucleotide sequence: TGTGCCAGCAGCCTGACAGGTGGGACCTACAATGAGCAGTTCTTC.

This clone has more than one count but fewer than ten. This rearrangement joins TRBV28 to TRBJ1-5; TRBD1 agrees at 12 bases. The CDR3 contains 17 residues. Germline V gene data show CDR1 as MDHEN and CDR2 as SYDVKM. The V and J ends lost 7 bases and 6 bases, in that order; junction bases with no gene match: 13. CDR3 sequence (DNA): TGTGCCAGCACTCCTGGGGGGACAGGGGGCTTTCGTCAGCCCCAGCATTTT. Translated: CASTPGGTGGFRQPQHF.

This chain uses TRBV5-1 with TRBJ2-3, with D tentatively TRBD2 (6 bases). The germline V and J ends were trimmed by 5 bases and 3 bases, with 13 bases remaining between them. In germline, CDR1 is SGHRS, CDR2 YFSETQ. The length of the CDR3 is 14 residues. The CDR3 nucleotides read TGCGCCAGCAGACATTTACGGGGGACAGATACGCAGTATTTT. Translated: CASRHLRGTDTQYF.

The table lists this clone with a few counts. V usage is TRBV19 and J usage is TRBJ1-5; 8 bases line up with TRBD1. J lost 13 bases, V lost 7 bases, and 15 bases had no gene match. Germline V gives CDR1 LNHDA, CDR2 SQIVND (reference sequence). CDR3 length: 14 residues. The CDR3 region is CASTLGQGDLPQHF. CDR3 in DNA: TGTGCCAGTACCCTAGGACAGGGCGACCTACCGCAGCATTTT. Complete variable domain (other parts from reference TRBV19 and TRBJ1-5): DGGITQSPKYLFRKEGQNVTLSCEQNLNHDAMYWYRQDPGQGLRLIYYSQIVNDFQKGDIAEGYSVSREKKESFPLTVTSAQKNPTAFYLCASTLGQGDLPQHFGDGTRLSIL.